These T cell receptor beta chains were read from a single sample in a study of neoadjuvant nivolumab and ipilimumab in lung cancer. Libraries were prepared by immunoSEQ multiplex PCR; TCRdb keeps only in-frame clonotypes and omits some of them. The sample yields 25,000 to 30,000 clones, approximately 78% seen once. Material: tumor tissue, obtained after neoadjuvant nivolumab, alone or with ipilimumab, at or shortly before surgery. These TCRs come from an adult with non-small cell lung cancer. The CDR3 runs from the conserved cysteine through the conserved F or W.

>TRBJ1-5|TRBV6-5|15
CASSYSRDTLQPQHF
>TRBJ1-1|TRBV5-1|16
CASSLGQGYMNTEAFF
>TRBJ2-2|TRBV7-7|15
CASSPRTGWTGELFF
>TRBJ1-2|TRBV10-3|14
CAISEAQGADGYTF
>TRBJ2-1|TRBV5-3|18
CARSLTGNSSGTYNEQFF
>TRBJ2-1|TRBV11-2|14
CASRLLAGGGEQFF
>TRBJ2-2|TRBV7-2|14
CASSLAPRTGELFF
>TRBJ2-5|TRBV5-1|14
CASSKEAEQETQYF
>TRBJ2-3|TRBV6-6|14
CASSYSGETDTQYF
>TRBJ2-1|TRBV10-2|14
CASWAGGGDNEQFF
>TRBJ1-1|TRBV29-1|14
CSGGESMGNTEAFF
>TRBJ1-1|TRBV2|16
CASSERRGGAGTEAFF
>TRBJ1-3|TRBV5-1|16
CASSLTGTPSGNTIYF
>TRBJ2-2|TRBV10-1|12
CASSEGHGELFF
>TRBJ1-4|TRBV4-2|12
CASSQERGKLFF
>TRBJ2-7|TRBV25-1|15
CASSEYQAGAEEQYF
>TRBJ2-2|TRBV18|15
CASRRQGVFTGELFF
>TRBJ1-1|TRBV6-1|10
CASNKTEAFF
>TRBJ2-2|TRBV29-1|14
CSGGVSGRAGELFF
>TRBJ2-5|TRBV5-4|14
CASSPGQDQETQYF
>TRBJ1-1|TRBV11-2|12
CASSSRDTEAFF
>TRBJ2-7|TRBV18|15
CASSPPVAGDPEQYF
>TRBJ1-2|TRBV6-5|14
CASSSTALNYGYTF
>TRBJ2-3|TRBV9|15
CASSVAVGSGDTQYF
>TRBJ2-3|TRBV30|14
CAWSRLAGADTQYF
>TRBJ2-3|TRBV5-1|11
CATLPGDTQYF
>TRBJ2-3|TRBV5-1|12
CASSPTTDTQYF
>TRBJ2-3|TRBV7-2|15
CASSTPRGSTDTQYF
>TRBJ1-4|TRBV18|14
CASSPGTLNEKLFF
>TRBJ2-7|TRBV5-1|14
CASSLARDLSEQYF
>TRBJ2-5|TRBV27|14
CASSLSPSRETQYF
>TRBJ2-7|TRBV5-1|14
CASSLSASTYEQYF
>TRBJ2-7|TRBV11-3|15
CASSLDGGQSEEQYF
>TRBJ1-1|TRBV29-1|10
CSVERDRAFF
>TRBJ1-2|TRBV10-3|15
CAISEEFRGDYGYTF
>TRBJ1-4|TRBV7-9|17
CASSSTTPGGGYEKLFF
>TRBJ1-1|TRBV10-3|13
CAISIGENTEAFF
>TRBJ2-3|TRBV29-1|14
CSVDWGRSTDTQYF
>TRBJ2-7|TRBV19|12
CASSPRGAEQYF
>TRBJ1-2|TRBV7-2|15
CASSLNRQPYEGYTF
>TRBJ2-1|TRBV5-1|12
CASSFGQNEQFF
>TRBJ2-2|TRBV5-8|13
CASSSGDAGELFF
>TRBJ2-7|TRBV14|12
CASSGRGYEQYF
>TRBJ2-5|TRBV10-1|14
CASSEAGLQETQYF
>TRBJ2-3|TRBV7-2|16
CASSSHMDGGTDTQYF